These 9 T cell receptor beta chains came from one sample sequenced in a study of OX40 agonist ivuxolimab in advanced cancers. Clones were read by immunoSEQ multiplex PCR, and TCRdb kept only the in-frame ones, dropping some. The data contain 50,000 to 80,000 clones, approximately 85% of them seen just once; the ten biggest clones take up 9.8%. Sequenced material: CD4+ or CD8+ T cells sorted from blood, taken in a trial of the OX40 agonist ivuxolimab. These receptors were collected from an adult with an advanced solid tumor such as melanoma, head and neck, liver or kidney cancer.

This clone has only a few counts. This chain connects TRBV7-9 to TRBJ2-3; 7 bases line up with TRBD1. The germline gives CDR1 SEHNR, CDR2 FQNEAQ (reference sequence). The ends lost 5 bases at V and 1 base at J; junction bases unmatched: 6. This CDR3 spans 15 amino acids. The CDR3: CASSPVGTGTDTQYF. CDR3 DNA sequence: TGTGCCAGCAGCCCTGTCGGGACAGGCACAGATACGCAGTATTTT.

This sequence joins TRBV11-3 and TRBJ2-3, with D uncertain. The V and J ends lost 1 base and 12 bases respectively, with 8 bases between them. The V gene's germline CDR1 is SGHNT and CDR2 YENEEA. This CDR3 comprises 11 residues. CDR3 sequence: CASSLGLHQYF. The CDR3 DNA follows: TGTGCCAGCAGCTTAGGGCTTCATCAGTATTTT.

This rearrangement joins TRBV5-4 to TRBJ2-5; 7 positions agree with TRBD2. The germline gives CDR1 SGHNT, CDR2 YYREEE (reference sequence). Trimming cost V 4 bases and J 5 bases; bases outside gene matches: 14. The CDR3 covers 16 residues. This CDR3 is CASSPQGSGRRETQYF. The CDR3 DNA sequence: TGTGCCAGCAGCCCCCAGGGTAGCGGGCGGCGGGAGACCCAGTACTTC.

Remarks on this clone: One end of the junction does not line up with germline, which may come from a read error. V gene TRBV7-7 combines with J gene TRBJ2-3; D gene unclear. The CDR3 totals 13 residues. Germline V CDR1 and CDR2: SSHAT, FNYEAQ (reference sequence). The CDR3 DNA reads TGTGCTAGCAGCCAGCGACCCACAGATACGCAGTATTTT. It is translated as CASSQRPTDTQYF.

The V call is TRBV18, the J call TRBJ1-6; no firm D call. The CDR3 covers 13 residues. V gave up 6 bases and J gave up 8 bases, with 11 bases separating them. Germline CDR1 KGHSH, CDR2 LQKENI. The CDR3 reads CASSPGSDSPLHF. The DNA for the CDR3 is TGTGCCAGCTCTCCCGGGTCCGATTCACCCCTCCACTTT.

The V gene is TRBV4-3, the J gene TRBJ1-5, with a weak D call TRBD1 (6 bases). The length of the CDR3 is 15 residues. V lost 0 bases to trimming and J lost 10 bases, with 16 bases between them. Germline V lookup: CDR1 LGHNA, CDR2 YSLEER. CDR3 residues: CASSQESPGQGPQHF. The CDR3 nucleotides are TGCGCCAGCAGCCAAGAATCCCCGGGACAAGGACCCCAGCATTTT.

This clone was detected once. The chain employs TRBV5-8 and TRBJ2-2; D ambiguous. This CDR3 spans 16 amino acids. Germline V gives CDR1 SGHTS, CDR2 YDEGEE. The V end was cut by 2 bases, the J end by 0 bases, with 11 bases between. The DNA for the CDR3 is TGTGCCAGCAGCTTTGAACGGCTCGCGAACACCGGGGAGCTGTTTTTT. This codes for CASSFERLANTGELFF.

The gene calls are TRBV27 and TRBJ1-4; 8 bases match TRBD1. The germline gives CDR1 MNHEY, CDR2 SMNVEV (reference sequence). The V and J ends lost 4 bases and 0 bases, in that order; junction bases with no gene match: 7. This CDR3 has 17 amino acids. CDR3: CASSSGQGKATNEKLFF. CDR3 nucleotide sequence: TGTGCCAGCAGTTCAGGACAGGGCAAGGCAACTAATGAAAAACTGTTTTTT.

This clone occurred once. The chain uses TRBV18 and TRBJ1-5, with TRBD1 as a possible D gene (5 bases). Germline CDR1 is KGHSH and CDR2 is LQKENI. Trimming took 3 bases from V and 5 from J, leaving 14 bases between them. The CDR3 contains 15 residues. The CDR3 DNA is TGTGCCAGCTCACCTAAAGGCAGGGTGGATCAGCCCCAGCATTTT. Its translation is CASSPKGRVDQPQHF.